The 21 T cell receptor beta chains in this list originate from one sample, sequenced in a study of tumor-infiltrating lymphocytes in primary liver carcinoma (dated by TCRdb to the late 2010s). Without any cell sorting, total RNA and DNA were co-extracted from about 20-30 mg of bulk tissue using the AllPrep DNA/RNA mini kit. Sequencing instrument: Illumina HiSeq 2500. TCRbeta-specific cDNA was reverse-transcribed from 500 ng total RNA using a constant-region primer and ProtoScript II reverse transcriptase. The TCRbeta libraries were prepared through three rounds of nested multiplex PCR following a slightly modified ARM-PCR procedure. Multiplex TRBV1-TRBV30 forward primers and a Cbeta reverse primer were used in the first two PCR rounds, each of which was run for approximately 11 cycles. In-frame beta chains were kept once TCRdb had trimmed the public reads at Q25 with fastp and called clones with MiXCR. Every entry covers one CDR3 protein and lists the most common genes and DNA from its rows. The sample contains 95,000 to 100,000 distinct CDR3 sequences, 55% to 80% of them found a single time. The ten largest clones capture roughly an eighth of the sample.

Sequencing was performed on liver tumor tissue from sampling region 2. Reading the label with the study, this specimen's cell subset or site is: tumor region T2, inferior pole. The receptors here all came from a woman aged 55-69 years with primary liver carcinoma and hepatitis B virus infection.

This clonotype was observed at least ten times. This chain connects TRBV7-8 to TRBJ2-1; 14 positions match TRBD2. Per the germline V gene, CDR1 is SGHVS and CDR2 is FQNEAQ. This CDR3 spans 19 amino acids. The V gene end was trimmed by 5 bases and the J gene end by 8 bases; junction bases not matched to a gene: 17. The CDR3, as DNA: TGTGCCAGCAGCATCCGACTAGCGGGAGGGAAGGATGTCATCGATGAGCAGTTCTTC. Its protein product is CASSIRLAGGKDVIDEQFF.

The chain couples TRBV6-6 to TRBJ2-4; the match to TRBD1 covers 7 bases. This CDR3 region has 13 residues. CDR1 and CDR2 from the germline V gene are MNHNY and SVGAGI (reference sequence). J was trimmed by 8 bases and V by 7 bases; bases with no gene match: 8. The chain's CDR3 is CASTPTGKYIQYF. The CDR3, as DNA: TGTGCCAGCACACCGACAGGGAAATACATTCAGTACTTC.

The sample holds many counts of this clonotype. V and J are TRBV30 and TRBJ1-2; 7 bases line up with TRBD1. Trimming cost V 0 bases and J 8 bases; bases outside gene matches: 0. This CDR3 is 11 amino acids long. Germline values: CDR1 GTSNPN, CDR2 SVGIG (reference sequence). CDR3 nucleotide sequence: TGTGCCTGGAGTGTAGGGGGCGGCTACACCTTC. Translating it yields CAWSVGGGYTF.

Turning to this clonotype: A much larger clone lies a single base off, so this may be a read error. This chain joins TRBV28 and TRBJ2-7; possible D gene TRBD1, 6 bases. This CDR3 is built from 15 residues. The germline V gene encodes CDR1 MDHEN and CDR2 SYDVKM. V was cut by 7 bases and J by 7 bases, with 23 bases left in between. The CDR3 nucleotides are TGTGCCAGCATGTTGCTCGGAGCAGGGGTAAATGAGCAGTACTTC. Protein product: CASMLLGAGVNEQYF.

The chain is built from TRBV11-2 and TRBJ2-1; D perhaps matches TRBD1 (5 bases). CDR1 is SGHAT and CDR2 is FQNNGV in the germline V gene. The CDR3 length is 15 residues. V lost 3 bases to trimming and J lost 10 bases, with 19 bases between them. In DNA form, the CDR3 reads TGTGCCAGCAGCTTGGGGCAGGAGCCGGGCCGGGAGCAGTTCTTC. Translated, it gives CASSLGQEPGREQFF.

On this clonotype: The CDR3 ends on some other residue instead of the conserved phenylalanine or tryptophan, so this is likely a read error. V and J are TRBV11-2 and TRBJ2-5, with a possible D match to TRBD2 (5 bases). V was trimmed by 5 bases and J by 4 bases, leaving 20 bases between them. CDR1 and CDR2 from the germline V gene are SGHAT and FQNNGV. This CDR3 is built from 16 residues. This CDR3 is CASSPSSGLAGETQYL. Here the CDR3 DNA reads TGTGCCAGCAGCCCCTCATCCGGACTTGCGGGAGAGACCCAGTACTTA.

This chain uses TRBV4-1 with TRBJ1-2, with no clear D. V lost 4 bases, J lost 8 bases, and 14 bases lay in between. Germline loops: CDR1 MGHRA, CDR2 YSYEKL. This CDR3 contains 13 residues. The CDR3 DNA reads TGCGCCAGCAGCCGAGAGTCCATGATAGGCTACACCTTC. It translates to CASSRESMIGYTF.

This clonotype was counted a few times. With a much larger clone just one base away, this may be a read error. This sequence joins TRBV5-4 and TRBJ2-2, with D tentatively TRBD1 or TRBD2 (5 bases each). The CDR3 is 13 residues long. Germline CDR1 SGHNT, CDR2 YYREEE (reference sequence). CDR3 sequence: CASSPGPYGELVF. CDR3 DNA sequence: TGTGCCAGCAGCCCGGGACCATACGGGGAGCTGGTTTTT.

Concerning this clonotype: No conserved phenylalanine or tryptophan is present at the end of the CDR3, so a read error is the likely explanation. Because the CDR3's place on the DNA is in doubt, the DNA is left out and the CDR3 is given as listed by TCRdb. The chain links TRBV4-1 to TRBJ2-3; the D segment call TRBD2 is taken from the table without a DNA check. Germline lookup yields CDR1 MGHRA and CDR2 YSYEKL. The CDR3 has 15 amino acids, counting both end residues. CDR3 protein: CATSYYGRDRDTRYI.

This clonotype appeared many times. This chain uses TRBV10-3 with TRBJ1-1; a weak D match, TRBD1 (5 bases). Germline V gene sequence: CDR1 ENHRY, CDR2 SYGVKD. V lost 10 bases and J lost 0, with 12 bases in between. The CDR3 contains 13 residues. The CDR3 DNA reads as TGTGCCACAGCGGACACCATGAACACTGAAGCTTTCTTT. Its translation is CATADTMNTEAFF.

The genes are TRBV4-2 and TRBJ1-5; D gene ambiguous. The V and J ends lost 0 bases and 1 base respectively, with 7 bases between them. The germline V gene encodes CDR1 LGHNA and CDR2 YNFKEQ. The CDR3 covers 15 residues. CDR3: CASSQDIDSNQPQHF. The CDR3 coding sequence is TGTGCCAGCAGCCAAGATATAGACAGCAATCAGCCCCAGCATTTT.

This clonotype was seen repeatedly, ten times or more. The V gene is TRBV12-3 or TRBV12-4, the J gene TRBJ2-1, with 13 nucleotides matching TRBD2. With V trimmed by 5 bases and J by 6 bases, 4 bases remained unmatched. The CDR3 contains 15 residues. The CDR3: CASSRRTSGSNEQFF. The CDR3 nucleotides are TGTGCCAGCAGTCGCCGGACTAGCGGGAGCAATGAGCAGTTCTTC.

About this clonotype itself: A junction end diverges from the germline sequence, so it may reflect a read error. The rearrangement links TRBV4-1 to TRBJ2-2; 10 bases match TRBD2. The CDR3 extends over 17 amino acids. The germline V gene has CDR1 MGHRA and CDR2 YSYEKL. The CDR3, as DNA: TGCGCCAGCAACCAAGTCAGGGCTAGCGGGAGTCCCCGGGAGATGTTTTTT. Protein product: CASNQVRASGSPREMFF.

The table lists this clonotype with many counts. The rearrangement links TRBV28 to TRBJ2-7; a weak D match, TRBD2 (5 bases). CDR3 length equals 13 residues. V was clipped by 6 bases and J by 3 bases, with 12 bases between them. Germline V gene sequence: CDR1 MDHEN, CDR2 SYDVKM. CDR3 sequence (DNA): TGTGCCAGCAGGGCGCCACTAGTCTACGAGCAGTACTTC. This sequence encodes CASRAPLVYEQYF.

In its sample, this clonotype was seen many times. The chain combines TRBV29-1 with TRBJ2-1; 13 bases align to TRBD2. CDR1 is SQVTM, CDR2 ANQGSEA, per germline. V was clipped by 3 bases and J by 6 bases; unmatched bases: 2. The CDR3 spans 14 residues. The chain's CDR3 is CSVEGLAGTNEQFF. CDR3 DNA sequence: TGCAGCGTTGAGGGACTAGCGGGGACCAATGAGCAGTTCTTC.

Points on this clonotype: One end of the junction fails to match germline, which may point to a read error. The chain employs TRBV4-1 and TRBJ2-1; 8 bases fit TRBD2. This CDR3 is 17 amino acids long. Germline loops: CDR1 MGHRA, CDR2 YSYEKL. In nucleotides, the CDR3 is TGCACCAGCGGCGATGGCCGGGAGGGGTATCTCTACAATGAGCAGTTCTTC. Residues: CTSGDGREGYLYNEQFF.

This clonotype turned up a few times. The chain couples TRBV7-9 to TRBJ1-6; no clear D. Looked up from germline, CDR1 is SEHNR and CDR2 is FQNEAQ (reference sequence). The CDR3 loop spans 12 amino acids. V was trimmed by 8 bases and J by 14 bases, leaving 16 bases between them. For the CDR3, the DNA is TGTGCCAGCGGCGAAGGGCGCGGGACCCTCCACTTT. Translated: CASGEGRGTLHF.

The chain combines TRBV4-1 with TRBJ2-7; the D call may be TRBD1 or TRBD2 (6 bases each). CDR1 is MGHRA, CDR2 YSYEKL, per germline. Between the trimmed V and J ends, which lost 4 bases and 1 base, there was a span of 17 bases. CDR3 length: 16 amino acids. The CDR3 DNA follows: TGCGCCAGCAGCCCAAGGGGGACTCGGGGATCCTACGAGCAGTACTTC. Its protein product is CASSPRGTRGSYEQYF.

Comments on this clonotype: The junction and the germline gene differ at one end; a read error may be behind it. V and J are TRBV12-3 or TRBV12-4 and TRBJ2-7; no clear D gene. The CDR3 contains 12 residues. CDR3 in DNA: TGTGCCAGCAGTCCCGGATGCTACGGGCAGTACTTC. Residues: CASSPGCYGQYF.

Turning to this clonotype: A read error is likely, as this CDR3 ends without the conserved phenylalanine or tryptophan. V and J are TRBV29-1 and TRBJ2-1; 8 bases line up with TRBD1. Germline CDR1 SQVTM, CDR2 ANQGSEA. V dropped 6 bases and J dropped 12; count of bases not matched to a gene: 7. CDR3 length: 11 amino acids. CDR3 in amino acids: CSVPQGAGQFI. CDR3 bases: TGCAGCGTGCCGCAGGGGGCTGGGCAGTTCATC.

A word on this clonotype: A single base separates this from a much larger clone, so it may be a read error. This chain uses TRBV7-9 with TRBJ2-2; the D gene is possibly TRBD2 (5 bases). Germline CDR1 SEHNR, CDR2 FQNEAQ (reference sequence). The CDR3 runs to 15 residues. CDR3 protein: CASSFGVTNTGVLFF. The CDR3, as DNA: TGTGCCAGCAGCTTTGGGGTGACGAACACCGGGGTGCTGTTTTTT.